Here is one TCR beta chain with its context. The CDR3 covers 14 residues. Germline CDR1 LNHDA, CDR2 SQIVND (reference sequence). The V and J ends lost 3 bases and 5 bases, in that order; junction bases with no gene match: 5. The sample comes from a study of blood T cell repertoires in COVID-19. Produced via immunoSEQ multiplex PCR; TCRdb's table is partial and in-frame only. The sample records about 230,000 clones, 65% to 90% being singletons. The clonotype originates from a man aged 40-55 years who had recovered from COVID-19. V is TRBV19 and J is TRBJ2-3; TRBD1 aligns across 7 bases. The specimen was peripheral blood. The CDR3 DNA sequence: TGTGCCAGTAGTATCGACAGGGCTGGAGATACGCAGTATTTT. Translating it yields CASSIDRAGDTQYF.